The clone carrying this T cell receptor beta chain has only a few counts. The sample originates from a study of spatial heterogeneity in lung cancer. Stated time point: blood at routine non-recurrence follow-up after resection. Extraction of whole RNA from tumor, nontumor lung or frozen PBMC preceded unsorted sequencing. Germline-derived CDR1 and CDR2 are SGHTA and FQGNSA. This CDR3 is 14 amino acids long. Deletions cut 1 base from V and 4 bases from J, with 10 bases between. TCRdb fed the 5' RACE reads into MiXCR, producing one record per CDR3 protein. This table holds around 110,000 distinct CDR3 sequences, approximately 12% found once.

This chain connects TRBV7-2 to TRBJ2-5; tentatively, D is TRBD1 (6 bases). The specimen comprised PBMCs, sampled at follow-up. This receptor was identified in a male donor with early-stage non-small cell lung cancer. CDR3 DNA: TGTGCCAGCAGCTTAGAGGGGGTTGGAGAGACCCAGTACTTC. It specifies CASSLEGVGETQYF.